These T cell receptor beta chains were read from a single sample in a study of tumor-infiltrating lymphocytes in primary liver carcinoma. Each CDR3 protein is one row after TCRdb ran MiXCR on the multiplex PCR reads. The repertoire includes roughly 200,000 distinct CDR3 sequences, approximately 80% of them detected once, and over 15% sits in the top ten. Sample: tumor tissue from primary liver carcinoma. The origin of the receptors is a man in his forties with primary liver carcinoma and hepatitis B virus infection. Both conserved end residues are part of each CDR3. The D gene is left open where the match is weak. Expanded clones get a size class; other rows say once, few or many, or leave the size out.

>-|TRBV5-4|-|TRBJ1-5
TGTGCCAGCAACCGCGACGGAAATAGTAATCAGCCCCAGCATTTT
CASNRDGNSNQPQHF
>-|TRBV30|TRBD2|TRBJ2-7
TGTGCCTGGAGCTTACAGGCAGCGGGAACCAACGAGCGGTACTTC
CAWSLQAAGTNERYF
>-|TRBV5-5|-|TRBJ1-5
TGTGCCAGCAGCAGCGTGGGGGTAGGTCAGCCCCAGCATTTT
CASSSVGVGQPQHF
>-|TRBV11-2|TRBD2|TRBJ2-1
TGTGCCAGCAGCTTAGATAAGGACGGGAGGTTCTACGATGAGCAGTTCTTC
CASSLDKDGRFYDEQFF
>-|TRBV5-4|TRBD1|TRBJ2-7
TGTGCTAGTAGCCCAAACGGGACAGGGATCAACGAGCAGTACTTC
CASSPNGTGINEQYF
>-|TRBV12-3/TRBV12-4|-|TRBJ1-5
TGTACCAGCAGGCAGACTGGGCTACCAGATCAGCCCCAGCATTTT
CTSRQTGLPDQPQHF
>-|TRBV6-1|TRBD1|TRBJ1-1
TGTGCCCTCAGTGGGACAGGGATAAGGACTGAAGCTTTCTTT
CALSGTGIRTEAFF
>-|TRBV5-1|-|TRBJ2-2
TGCGCCAGCAGCTTGGAGCGTATGCCCGGGGAGCTTTTTTTT
CASSLERMPGELFF
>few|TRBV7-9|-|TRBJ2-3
TGTGCCAGCAGCTTAGCCCGACTTGTGGGAGTGGGAGATACGCAGTATTTT
CASSLARLVGVGDTQYF
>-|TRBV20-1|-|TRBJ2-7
TGCAGTGCTAGGTTCTTCGGGGGAGACGCCAACGAGCAGTACTTC
CSARFFGGDANEQYF
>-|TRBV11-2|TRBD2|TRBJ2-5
TGTATCAGCAGCTACCGGCGGGAGGGCCGGGAGATCCAGTACTTC
CISSYRREGREIQYF
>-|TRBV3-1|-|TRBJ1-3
TGTGCCAGCAGCCAAGGCTCAAGGTCCGGAAACACCATATATTTT
CASSQGSRSGNTIYF
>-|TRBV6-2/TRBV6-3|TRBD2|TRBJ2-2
TGTGCCAGCACCGTACTAGCGGTGAGGGCCGGGGAGCTGTTTTTT
CASTVLAVRAGELFF
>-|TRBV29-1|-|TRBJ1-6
TGCAGCGCTTCGAAGGCCAGATATTCACCCCCCCACTTT
CSASKARYSPPHF
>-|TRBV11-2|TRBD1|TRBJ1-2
TGTGCCAGCAGCCGGTCCTCCGGGACAGGGGGCGCTGGGAATGGCTACACCTTC
CASSRSSGTGGAGNGYTF
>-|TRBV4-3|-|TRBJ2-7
TGTGCCAGCGGCCAAGAGGCTCACGAGCTGTACTTC
CASGQEAHELYF
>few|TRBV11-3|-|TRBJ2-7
TGTGCCAGCAGCTTAAGCTCCGGGACCCGATACGAGCAGTACTTC
CASSLSSGTRYEQYF
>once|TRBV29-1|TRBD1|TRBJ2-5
TGCAGCGTCGGCAACGGACAGGGCCAAGAGACCCAGAACTTC
CSVGNGQGQETQNF
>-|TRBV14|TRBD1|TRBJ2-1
TGTGCCAGGAGTCGTCGACAGGGGGGCCAGTTAAATGAGCAGTTCTTC
CARSRRQGGQLNEQFF